This T cell receptor beta chain came from a study of T cells after yellow fever vaccination (dated by TCRdb to the late 2010s). Turning to the overall study: Libraries from fractions with low cell numbers were prepared with the SMART-Seq v4 Ultra Low Input RNA kit. Blood was collected at multiple timepoints before and after primary and secondary immunization, and bulk PBMC replicates and cell subsets were isolated. The cohort comprised two healthy male donors, one aged 18 to 30 and one aged 30 to 40 years. To track T-cell clones before and after primary and booster YFV17D yellow fever vaccination, bulk TCR alpha and beta repertoires were sequenced longitudinally. What the work shows at the level of the full study, not this receptor alone: FACS-sorted repertoires could contain abundant contaminating clonotypes from the bulk population, so computational filtering was required. Most clones expanded after primary vaccination were re-detected after the booster (about 95% of CD4 and roughly 85% of CD8), suggesting broad memory maintenance. Compared with the primary T-cell response, the secondary T-cell response was faster but weaker, reaching its peak on day 5 rather than on day 15. The study included only a couple of donors, which limits how far the findings can be generalized. A small share of clonotypes occurred in both CD4 and CD8 compartments, likely arising from convergent recombination.

TCR cDNA was synthesized by 5'RACE template switching, through which a universal primer site and unique molecular identifiers were introduced. Priming of cDNA synthesis was performed from both the TCR alpha and TCR beta constant segments. Libraries were amplified in two PCR steps, with sample barcodes and sequencing adapters added in the second step. Sequencing of libraries was performed on Illumina HiSeq 2500 (2x100 bp) or NovaSeq (2x150 bp). As for how the authors treated the data: MIGEC handled demultiplexing of reads and collapsing into UMI consensus sequences, while MiXCR performed V(D)J alignment. Vaccine-responding clonotypes were identified with edgeR using replicate PBMC samples, with FDR below 0.01 and a log2 fold change above 5 up to day 15 being required. Each bulk clonotype received a CD4 or CD8 identity based on whether the sequenced CD4 or CD8 repertoire contained that clonotype at higher abundance. TCRdb trimmed public reads at Q25 via fastp, called clones via MiXCR and kept in-frame beta chains. Rows matching on CDR3 protein sequence are summarized as one entry with the most common DNA and genes. It is TCRdb's table, rather than the study itself, that gives the V and J calls and clone size. The sample includes approximately 600,000 distinct CDR3 sequences, with about 12% observed a single time. The ten largest clones capture 15% of the sample.

Reading the label with the study, this specimen's treatment or condition is: live attenuated yellow fever vaccine strain. Two biological replicates of bulk PBMCs were collected at each blood-draw timepoint. PBMCs were isolated from peripheral blood using a standard Ficoll-Paque protocol. TriZol was used to extract RNA from bulk PBMCs, from CD4 and CD8 fractions, and from dextramer-positive and dextramer-negative fractions. According to the germline V gene, CDR1 reads SGHRS and CDR2 reads YFSETQ. V is pruned by 6 bases and J by 5 bases, leaving 9 bases of the junction without a gene match. Spanning cysteine to phenylalanine, the CDR3 consists of 14 amino acids. The CDR3 DNA has 42 bases and is translated from base 1. Points on this clonotype: It lacks a known antigen. The record has no base qualities; no much larger clone is one base away.

In this chain, TRBV5-1 is recombined with TRBJ2-7; the central 9 bases match TRBD1. Sample: PBMCs, taken on the day of the yellow fever booster vaccination. The TCR sequence derives from a man aged 30 to 45 who received the YFV17D yellow fever vaccine. This receptor has the CDR3 CASKPRDREHEQYF. The bases read TGCGCCAGCAAACCCCGGGACAGGGAGCACGAGCAGTACTTC.